Following are 14 T cell receptor beta chains from one sample sequenced in a study of blood T cell repertoires in COVID-19. The data were produced by immunoSEQ multiplex PCR, yet TCRdb's version contains in-frame clones alone and is incomplete. The sample contains a few hundred thousand clones, around 80% of which appear only once. Specimen: peripheral blood. These receptor sequences come from a woman between 50 and 59 years old with acute or convalescent COVID-19.

This chain connects TRBV2 to TRBJ2-7; 7 positions agree with TRBD1. Germline V gene sequence: CDR1 SNHLY, CDR2 FYNNEI. Trimming removed 6 bases from V and 3 bases from J; junction bases left unmatched: 5. CDR3 size: 13 residues. The CDR3 DNA sequence: TGTGCCAGCAGGGACAGGAGATTCTACGAGCAGTACGTC. As protein: CASRDRRFYEQYV.

This clone was seen just once. This chain links TRBV4-1 with TRBJ2-5, with a tentative D call TRBD2 (5 bases). There are 16 residues in the CDR3. Trimming shortened V by 0 bases and J by 0 bases, and 11 bases separated the two germline ends. CDR1 is MGHRA, CDR2 YSYEKL, per germline. CDR3 protein: CASSQDERRYQETQYF. CDR3 DNA sequence: TGCGCCAGCAGCCAAGATGAAAGGAGGTACCAAGAGACCCAGTACTTC.

The chain recombines TRBV2 with TRBJ2-2; D is ambiguous. The CDR3 runs 15 residues. Germline CDR1 SNHLY, CDR2 FYNNEI. V gave up 3 bases and J gave up 4 bases, with 12 bases separating them. The CDR3 nucleotides are TGTGCCAGCAGTGACCAGATGCGAGGCACCGGGGAGCTGTTTTTT. Translated: CASSDQMRGTGELFF.

The chain carries TRBV6-1 and TRBJ2-1, with 8 bases fitting TRBD2. CDR3 size: 14 residues. V trimming: 1 base; J trimming: 14 bases; junction bases outside the gene matches: 10. The germline gives CDR1 MNHNS, CDR2 SASEGT. The CDR3 nucleotides are TGTGCCAGCAGTGAAGTCGGGGGGGCGCGGGGTAAGTTCTTC. Translation gives CASSEVGGARGKFF.

The chain employs TRBV12-3 or TRBV12-4 and TRBJ1-1; D remains unclear. The CDR3 runs to 13 residues. Trimming took 2 bases from V and 5 from J, leaving 9 bases between them. CDR3 loop: CASSLIGSTEAFF. The CDR3 DNA sequence: TGTGCCAGCAGTTTAATTGGGAGTACTGAAGCTTTCTTT.

The V gene is TRBV6-5, the J gene TRBJ1-1, with D possibly TRBD1 on 5 matching bases. With 6 bases removed from V and 1 base from J, the gap between germline ends came to 12 bases. The CDR3 spans 14 residues. Germline V lookup: CDR1 MNHEY, CDR2 SVGAGI. The CDR3 spells CASRPGFANTEAFF. CDR3 DNA sequence: TGTGCCAGCAGGCCAGGGTTCGCGAACACTGAAGCTTTCTTT.

V and J are TRBV28 and TRBJ1-2; 7 bases align to TRBD1. CDR3 size: 13 residues. The J segment lost 5 bases and the V segment lost 5 bases, leaving 5 bases of the junction unmatched. Germline V CDR1 and CDR2: MDHEN, SYDVKM. CDR3 amino acids: CASSTTGEYGYTF. In nucleotides, the CDR3 is TGTGCCAGCAGTACAACAGGGGAATATGGCTACACCTTC.

The chain joins TRBV2 to TRBJ2-6; the D is unclear. The CDR3 consists of 15 residues. The V gene's germline CDR1 is SNHLY and CDR2 FYNNEI. V shed 4 bases and J shed 2 bases, with 9 bases lying between them. As DNA, the CDR3 is TGTGCCAGCAGTGCAGAACGGGCTGGGGCCAACGTCCTGACTTTC. Protein product: CASSAERAGANVLTF.

Notes on this clone: The identical CDR3 is also encoded by other nucleotide sequences in the sample. The chain employs TRBV24-1 and TRBJ2-5, with 9 bases identical to TRBD1. The CDR3 has 15 amino acids. Germline trimming cut 3 bases from V and 4 bases from J; bases unmatched to any gene: 5. Germline V lookup: CDR1 KGHDR, CDR2 SFDVKD. The CDR3 loop reads CATSDPQGAGETQYF. The DNA for the CDR3 is TGTGCCACCAGTGATCCACAGGGGGCAGGAGAGACCCAGTACTTC.

The sample holds many counts of this clone. J is TRBJ2-5 and V is TRBV12-3 or TRBV12-4; TRBD1 might be the D (5 bases). Trimming removed 6 bases at V and 5 bases at J, with 10 bases between. The CDR3 has 12 residues. In DNA, the CDR3 is TGTGCCAGCAGCAAATCAGGGGAGACCCAGTACTTC. It encodes CASSKSGETQYF.

The rearrangement links TRBV7-2 to TRBJ2-3; D is perhaps TRBD2 (5 bases). V was shortened by 1 base and J by 0 bases, with 11 bases between the two germline ends. Germline CDR1 reads SGHTA; CDR2 reads FQGNSA. The CDR3 length is 16 residues. Here the CDR3 DNA reads TGTGCCAGCAGCTTAGTCGGCGGACTTAGCACAGATACGCAGTATTTT. This gives the protein CASSLVGGLSTDTQYF.

The rearrangement links TRBV29-1 to TRBJ2-1; 7 bases map to TRBD1. From germline, CDR1 is SQVTM and CDR2 ANQGSEA. The CDR3 is 13 residues long. J lost 4 bases, V lost 8 bases, and 8 bases had no gene match. In DNA, the CDR3 is TGCAGCTCCTGGGACAGAAGTTACAATGAGCAGTTCTTC. Its protein is CSSWDRSYNEQFF.

V gene TRBV25-1 combines with J gene TRBJ1-1; D is unclear. This CDR3 spans 12 amino acids. The V gene's germline CDR1 is MGHDK and CDR2 SYGVNS. The V gene lost 7 bases and the J gene lost 1 base, with 7 bases spanning the gap. The CDR3: CASKLANTEAFF. The DNA of the CDR3 is TGTGCCAGCAAACTAGCGAACACTGAAGCTTTCTTT.

The chain is built from TRBV10-3 and TRBJ2-5; 11 positions agree with TRBD2. In germline, CDR1 is ENHRY, CDR2 SYGVKD. This CDR3 has 15 amino acids. The J segment lost 3 bases and the V segment lost 5 bases, leaving 5 bases of the junction unmatched. CDR3 residues: CAISTSTSGEETQYF. DNA for the CDR3: TGTGCCATCAGTACCTCGACTAGCGGGGAAGAGACCCAGTACTTC.